This TCR beta chain emerged from a study of CD8 T cells in ankylosing spondylitis. This clonotype appeared many times. What it recognizes is unknown. The authors made TCR beta libraries by quantitative 5'-RACE with molecular barcodes. TCRdb fed the 5' RACE reads into MiXCR, producing one record per CDR3 protein. The sample includes under 850,000 distinct CDR3 sequences, 15% to 20% of them seen just once. The V end lost 3 bases, the J end lost 3 bases, and 23 bases lay between the germline ends. Germline-derived CDR1 and CDR2 are DFQATT and SNEGSKA (reference sequence). The CDR3 spans 17 residues. General study findings and limits: Characteristic, it appeared, of ankylosing spondylitis blood was a TCR beta motif of about eight highly homologous variants. Clones linked to the disease showed a CD8+ phenotype. They occurred at relatively low frequencies in peripheral blood.

The V gene is TRBV20-1, the J gene TRBJ1-1; D perhaps matches TRBD1 (5 bases). The receptor was derived from a male donor with ankylosing spondylitis. The sequencing input was blood, either unsorted or a sorted T cell fraction (not recorded which). The CDR3 DNA follows: TGCAGTGCTAGCAGTGTGGGGGACCAATCCTTCTACACTGAAGCTTTCTTT. Encoded protein: CSASSVGDQSFYTEAFF.